The present T cell receptor beta chain was sequenced within a study of cytomegalovirus exposure and HLA in healthy donors. Study-wide results and caveats: Reportedly, cytomegalovirus status was diagnosed with high sensitivity and specificity. Through in vitro validation, a few CMV-associated chains were shown to be specific for CMV antigens. It was found in a later analysis that first-cohort TCR clusters tended to co-occur in the roughly 120 validation repertoires.

This clone was seen only a few times. What it recognizes is unknown. The assay was immunoSEQ multiplex PCR, and TCRdb's table has in-frame clones only and misses some. The data hold 250,000 or so clones, with approximately 87% observed a single time. CDR1 and CDR2 from the germline V gene are MDHEN and SYDVKM. The CDR3 extends over 16 amino acids. With V trimmed by 2 bases and J by 5 bases, 8 bases remained unmatched. The chain joins TRBV28 to TRBJ2-5; TRBD1 matches 10 bases. Material: PBMCs. This clonotype was sampled from a man younger than 30 in good health and CMV-seronegative. DNA of the CDR3: TGTGCCAGCAGTTTAAGTGGACAGGGGGTAGAGGAGACCCAGTACTTC. Translated, it gives CASSLSGQGVEETQYF.